A single sample gave rise to the 6 T cell receptor beta chains below, sequenced in a study of blood T cell repertoires in COVID-19. Clones were read by immunoSEQ multiplex PCR, and TCRdb kept only the in-frame ones, dropping some. The table has fewer than 300,000 clones, about 90% seen once; the top ten hold roughly 1.6%. The sequencing sample was made of peripheral blood. The receptors come from a woman aged 40-49 years who had recovered from COVID-19.

This chain links TRBV2 with TRBJ2-1; 12 bases agree with TRBD2. The CDR3 has 16 residues. Germline V lookup: CDR1 SNHLY, CDR2 FYNNEI. The V and J ends lost 6 bases and 4 bases, in that order; junction bases with no gene match: 7. The CDR3 sequence: CASRLRTSGEYNEQFF. CDR3 nucleotide sequence: TGTGCCAGCAGACTCCGGACTAGCGGGGAGTACAATGAGCAGTTCTTC.

This sequence joins TRBV18 and TRBJ1-4; 7 positions agree with TRBD1. This CDR3 contains 17 residues. Per the germline V gene, CDR1 is KGHSH and CDR2 is LQKENI. The V segment lost 1 base and the J segment 0 bases; nucleotides outside the gene matches: 5. DNA for the CDR3: TGTGCCAGCTCACCACTGCAGGGGGGAGCAACTAATGAAAAACTGTTTTTT. Amino acid sequence: CASSPLQGGATNEKLFF.

The rearrangement uses TRBV6-5 and TRBJ1-2; D may be TRBD1 (6 bases). Germline CDR1 reads MNHEY; CDR2 reads SVGAGI. V was shortened by 7 bases and J by 3 bases, with 9 bases between the two germline ends. The CDR3 spans 12 residues. This CDR3 is CASTAGDYGYTF. DNA of the CDR3: TGTGCCAGCACTGCAGGGGACTATGGCTACACCTTC.

This sequence joins TRBV2 and TRBJ2-7, with a tentative D call TRBD1 (7 bases). The V gene lost 7 bases and the J gene lost 4 bases, with 17 bases spanning the gap. Germline V gives CDR1 SNHLY, CDR2 FYNNEI. This CDR3 is 14 amino acids long. The CDR3, as DNA: TGTGCCAGCACCCCCGGGGCAGGGGGGTACGAGCAGTACTTC. It specifies CASTPGAGGYEQYF.

The gene calls are TRBV6-5 and TRBJ2-2, with 11 bases identical to TRBD1. The ends lost 6 bases at V and 5 bases at J; junction bases unmatched: 5. The CDR3 contains 15 residues. From germline, CDR1 is MNHEY and CDR2 SVGAGI. The CDR3 DNA follows: TGTGCCAGCAGGGCCGGGACAGGGGGAACCGGGGAGCTGTTTTTT. This translates into CASRAGTGGTGELFF.

V is TRBV11-2 and J is TRBJ2-7; D is perhaps TRBD2 (6 bases). V was shortened by 4 bases and J by 2 bases, with 18 bases between the two germline ends. This CDR3 spans 16 amino acids. Germline V gene data show CDR1 as SGHAT and CDR2 as FQNNGV. The CDR3: CASSSLAGWGAYEQYF. The CDR3 nucleotides are TGTGCCAGCAGCTCCTTAGCCGGGTGGGGGGCCTACGAGCAGTACTTC.